Each of the 19 T cell receptor beta chains below was sequenced from the same sample in a study of blood T cell repertoires in COVID-19. Sequencing used immunoSEQ multiplex PCR; TCRdb keeps in-frame clones, though not all of them. The data show around 210,000 clones, under 85% seen once. Sequenced material: peripheral blood. The receptors shown here come from a woman at least 80 years old with COVID-19, enrolled during active disease.

This clone was found a few times. This sequence joins TRBV7-9 and TRBJ2-5; D gene uncertain. V was cut by 1 base and J by 7 bases, with 7 bases left in between. The CDR3 spans 12 residues. CDR1 SEHNR and CDR2 FQNEAQ come from the germline V gene (reference sequence). DNA for the CDR3: TGTGCCAGCAGCTTAGGGAGTCGGACCCAGTACTTC. It codes for CASSLGSRTQYF.

The genes are TRBV7-9 and TRBJ2-5; D may be TRBD2 (5 bases). In germline, CDR1 is SEHNR, CDR2 FQNEAQ (reference sequence). Between the trimmed V and J ends, which lost 8 bases and 7 bases, there was a span of 17 bases. The CDR3 runs 13 residues. DNA for the CDR3: TGTGCCAGCGTAGGCGGGTCCGGCGGGACCCAGTACTTC. It yields the protein CASVGGSGGTQYF. Variable domain in full (rest from reference TRBV7-9 and TRBJ2-5): DTGVSQNPRHKITKRGQNVTFRCDPISEHNRLYWYRQTLGQGPEFLTYFQNEAQLEKSRLLSDRFSAERPKGSFSTLEIQRTEQGDSAMYLCASVGGSGGTQYFGPGTRLLVL.

This sequence joins TRBV28 and TRBJ2-7, with TRBD1 as a possible D gene (6 bases). Looked up from germline, CDR1 is MDHEN and CDR2 is SYDVKM. V lost 5 bases and J 2 bases, leaving 19 bases between the germline ends. The CDR3 totals 16 residues. The CDR3, as DNA: TGTGCCAGCAGTCCCTTTTACACGGACAGAGCCTACGAGCAGTACTTC. Translated: CASSPFYTDRAYEQYF. The full variable domain, in which reference TRBV28 and TRBJ2-7 provide the parts outside the CDR3, is DVKVTQSSRYLVKRTGEKVFLECVQDMDHENMFWYRQDPGLGLRLIYFSYDVKMKEKGDIPEGYSVSREKKERFSLILESASTNQTSMYLCASSPFYTDRAYEQYFGPGTRLTVT.

The chain joins TRBV19 to TRBJ1-1, with 9 bases matching TRBD1. The CDR3 totals 16 residues. Germline lookup yields CDR1 LNHDA and CDR2 SQIVND (reference sequence). Trimming at V came to 3 bases and at J to 0 bases, leaving 5 bases not matched to a gene. The CDR3 protein is CASSIGDRVMNTEAFF. CDR3 sequence (DNA): TGTGCCAGTAGTATCGGGGACAGGGTCATGAACACTGAAGCTTTCTTT.

The chain employs TRBV5-4 and TRBJ1-1, with a tentative D call TRBD1 (5 bases). Germline assignment: CDR1 SGHNT and CDR2 YYREEE (reference sequence). The CDR3 spans 16 residues. The V end lost 0 bases, the J end lost 4 bases, and 16 bases lay between the germline ends. DNA for the CDR3: TGTGCCAGCAGCTTGGCCCTGCTGCGGGGGGTCACTGAAGCTTTCTTT. Translated, it gives CASSLALLRGVTEAFF.

V and J are TRBV6-5 and TRBJ1-1, with D tentatively TRBD1 (5 bases). Between the trimmed V and J ends, which lost 10 bases and 2 bases, there was a span of 14 bases. Germline V CDR1 and CDR2: MNHEY, SVGAGI. This CDR3 has 13 residues. CDR3 bases: TGTGCCACCCAGCCCGGGGGAAACACTGAAGCTTTCTTT. Its translation: CATQPGGNTEAFF.

The CDR3 protein is CASSQGNLAEQTQYF. CDR3 DNA: TGTGCCAGCAGCCAAGGGAACCTAGCGGAACAGACCCAGTACTTC. V and J are TRBV4-2 and TRBJ2-5; TRBD2 aligns across 7 bases. The length of the CDR3 is 15 residues. Germline V gives CDR1 LGHNA, CDR2 YNFKEQ. V lost 1 base to trimming and J lost 6 bases; unmatched junction nucleotides: 8.

The genes are TRBV7-8 and TRBJ2-1; D ambiguous. The CDR3 has 15 amino acids. The germline V gene has CDR1 SGHVS and CDR2 FQNEAQ. Trimming cost V 1 base and J 5 bases, with 12 bases left between them. The DNA for the CDR3 is TGTGCCAGCAGCTTAGGGCTTCCTCAAAACAATGAGCAGTTCTTC. Encoded protein: CASSLGLPQNNEQFF.

V gene TRBV28 combines with J gene TRBJ1-1; 7 positions match TRBD1. Germline V gene lookup returns CDR1 MDHEN and CDR2 SYDVKM. V shed 6 bases and J 1 base; nucleotides not matched to a gene: 5. This CDR3 region has 14 residues. CDR3 nucleotide sequence: TGTGCCAGCAGCCCGCAGGGGGGGAACACTGAAGCTTTCTTT. Translation gives CASSPQGGNTEAFF.

The chain employs TRBV6-6 and TRBJ2-1, with D maybe TRBD2 (6 bases). The germline V and J ends were trimmed by 7 bases and 7 bases, with 20 bases remaining between them. Germline V gene sequence: CDR1 MNHNY, CDR2 SVGAGI (reference sequence). The length of the CDR3 is 15 residues. Here the CDR3 reads CASKPLGGNKNEQFF. The CDR3 bases are TGTGCCAGCAAACCCCTTGGGGGGAATAAGAATGAGCAGTTCTTC.

The chain joins TRBV28 to TRBJ1-5; D remains ambiguous. Germline V gene sequence: CDR1 MDHEN, CDR2 SYDVKM. This CDR3 is 12 amino acids long. Deletions cut 5 bases from V and 7 bases from J, with 9 bases between. The CDR3 loop is CASSPRYQPQHF. DNA of the CDR3: TGTGCCAGCAGTCCACGGTACCAGCCCCAGCATTTT.

In this sample, this clone turned up a few times. This rearrangement joins TRBV7-2 to TRBJ2-3; D ambiguous. Per germline, CDR1 SGHTA and CDR2 FQGNSA. Trimming pared 4 bases from V and 8 bases from J, leaving 16 bases between. CDR3 size: 14 residues. The CDR3 coding sequence is TGTGCCAGCAGCTCAACCCGTCTAACCCCTACGCAGTATTTT. Translating gives CASSSTRLTPTQYF.

Only a few counts were recorded for this clone. The genes are TRBV6-2 or TRBV6-3 and TRBJ2-2, with D unresolved. V lost 2 bases, J lost 4 bases, and 14 bases lay in between. The CDR3 extends over 16 amino acids. Germline V gene data show CDR1 as MNHEY and CDR2 as SVGEGT. CDR3 in DNA: TGTGCCAGCAGTTACCGACTGGGTTTGAGCACCGGGGAGCTGTTTTTT. It is translated as CASSYRLGLSTGELFF.

The chain recombines TRBV7-9 with TRBJ1-6; D is possibly TRBD1 (5 bases). Trimming stripped 5 bases from V and 10 bases from J, with 9 bases between. The germline V gene encodes CDR1 SEHNR and CDR2 FQNEAQ (reference sequence). The CDR3 consists of 12 residues. DNA for the CDR3: TGTGCCAGCAGCCCAGGGTACTCACCCCTCCACTTT. Its protein is CASSPGYSPLHF.

The chain joins TRBV5-3 to TRBJ2-2; TRBD1 agrees at 10 bases. TRBV5-3 is annotated as an ORF whose role is uncertain. Unmatched junction bases numbered 6, after V lost 0 bases and J lost 4 bases. The CDR3 runs to 17 residues. CDR3 DNA sequence: TGTGCCAGAAGCTTGGTCTGGGGACAGGGGATCACCGGGGAGCTGTTTTTT. Translating it yields CARSLVWGQGITGELFF.

The V call is TRBV6-2 or TRBV6-3, the J call TRBJ1-1; 8 bases are a match to TRBD1. Germline V CDR1 and CDR2: MNHEY, SVGEGT. CDR3 length: 14 amino acids. V shed 5 bases, J shed 10 bases, and the junction held 12 bases outside the gene matches. The DNA for the CDR3 is TGTGCCAGCAGTCGCTACTCGGCCGACAGGGGAGCTTTCTTT. Translating it yields CASSRYSADRGAFF.

The chain joins TRBV28 to TRBJ2-7; TRBD2 agrees at 9 bases. The V gene end was trimmed by 6 bases and the J gene end by 7 bases; junction bases not matched to a gene: 13. The CDR3 length is 15 residues. Germline V gene lookup returns CDR1 MDHEN and CDR2 SYDVKM. CDR3 sequence reads: CASRPILAGRREQYF. CDR3 nucleotide sequence: TGTGCCAGCAGACCTATACTAGCGGGCCGAAGGGAGCAGTACTTC.

The chain joins TRBV10-3 to TRBJ1-1; 7 nucleotides agree with TRBD1. The CDR3 has 15 residues. The V segment lost 2 bases and the J segment 0 bases; nucleotides outside the gene matches: 3. The germline CDR1 and CDR2 sequences are ENHRY and SYGVKD. The CDR3 DNA follows: TGTGCCATCAGTGAGGAGGGGGCCATGAACACTGAAGCTTTCTTT. It encodes CAISEEGAMNTEAFF.

The V gene is TRBV11-2, the J gene TRBJ1-1, with D possibly being TRBD1 (5 bases). The CDR3 extends over 17 amino acids. The germline V gene has CDR1 SGHAT and CDR2 FQNNGV. The V and J ends lost 3 bases and 4 bases respectively, with 21 bases between them. The DNA for the CDR3 is TGTGCCAGCAGCTTCTTCCTGATACCCGGACAACTCACTGAAGCTTTCTTT. Amino acids: CASSFFLIPGQLTEAFF.